This T cell receptor (beta chain) was obtained from a study of technical replicates of blood from a few donors (dated by TCRdb to about 2017). Of note for this clone: Its antigen is still unknown. Base qualities are missing; no much larger clone stands one base away.

Library construction relied on the immunoSEQ multiplex PCR assay. Held by TCRdb, this immuneACCESS table contains in-frame sequences only and omits some clones. Under half of the omission traces to an unresolved V gene where checked; the cause of the rest is unknown. Here the sample has tens of thousands of clones; 86% occur a single time. Roughly 5.1% of the sample rests with the top ten. Relative to germline, V is 2 bases shorter and J is 2 bases shorter, with 16 bases between their ends. CDR1 and CDR2 were assigned from the germline V gene as SGDLS and YYNGEE. The CDR3 runs 16 residues from the cysteine to the phenylalanine. Only CDR3 DNA is held: 48 bases, read in frame from base 1.

This TCR derives from a human donor in good health. Some clones in this sample may be carry-over from other donors' samples. The chain couples TRBV9 to TRBJ1-2; TRBD1 is perhaps the D gene, given 6 matching bases. Sequences were obtained from PBMCs. The DNA sequence reads TGTGCCAGCAGCGTCCAAGGACAGCCGCGCAACTATGGCTACACCTTC. Translation gives CASSVQGQPRNYGYTF.